This T cell receptor (beta chain) emerged from a study of T cells in Graves' hyperthyroidism and ophthalmopathy. Amplification yielded TCR beta CDR3 regions, with RNA transcripts as the source. During a first-round RT-PCR of the TCR CDR3, the HTBI primer set was used. MiXCR was run by TCRdb on the multiplex PCR reads, yielding one entry per CDR3 protein. The sample holds nearly 600,000 distinct CDR3 sequences; about 14% are singletons and the top ten take 6.5% to 9%. This clonotype appeared many times. Its antigen is not known. CDR1 and CDR2 from the germline V gene are LGHNA and YSLEER. This CDR3 spans 18 amino acids. Trimming cost V 0 bases and J 8 bases; bases outside gene matches: 16. Study results and caveats: Also found in blood were most expanded thyroid clonotypes above 0.001.

The chain couples TRBV4-3 to TRBJ2-3, with 8 nucleotides matching TRBD2. The receptor comes from a woman aged 18-30 years with Graves' ophthalmopathy. The sample comprised blood. CDR3 DNA sequence: TGCGCCAGCAGCCAAGAACGGGGACTAGGAAACGGAATTGGTACGCAGTATTTT. Translated: CASSQERGLGNGIGTQYF.